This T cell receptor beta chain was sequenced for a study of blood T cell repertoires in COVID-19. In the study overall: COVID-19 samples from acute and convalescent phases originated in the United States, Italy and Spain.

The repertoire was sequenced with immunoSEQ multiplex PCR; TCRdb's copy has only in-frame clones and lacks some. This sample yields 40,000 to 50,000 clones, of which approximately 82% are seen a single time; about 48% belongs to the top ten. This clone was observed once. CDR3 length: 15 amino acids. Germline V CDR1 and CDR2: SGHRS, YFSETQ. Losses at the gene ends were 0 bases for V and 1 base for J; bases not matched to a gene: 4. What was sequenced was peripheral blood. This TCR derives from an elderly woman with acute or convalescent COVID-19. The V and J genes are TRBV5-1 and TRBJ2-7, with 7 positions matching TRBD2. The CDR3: CASSLGGAGSYEQYF. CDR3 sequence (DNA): TGCGCCAGCAGCTTGGGTGGAGCGGGGTCCTACGAGCAGTACTTC. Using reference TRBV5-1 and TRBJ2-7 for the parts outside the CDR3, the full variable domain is KAGVTQTPRYLIKTRGQQVTLSCSPISGHRSVSWYQQTPGQGLQFLFEYFSETQRNKGNFPGRFSGRQFSNSRSEMNVSTLELGDSALYLCASSLGGAGSYEQYFGPGTRLTVT.